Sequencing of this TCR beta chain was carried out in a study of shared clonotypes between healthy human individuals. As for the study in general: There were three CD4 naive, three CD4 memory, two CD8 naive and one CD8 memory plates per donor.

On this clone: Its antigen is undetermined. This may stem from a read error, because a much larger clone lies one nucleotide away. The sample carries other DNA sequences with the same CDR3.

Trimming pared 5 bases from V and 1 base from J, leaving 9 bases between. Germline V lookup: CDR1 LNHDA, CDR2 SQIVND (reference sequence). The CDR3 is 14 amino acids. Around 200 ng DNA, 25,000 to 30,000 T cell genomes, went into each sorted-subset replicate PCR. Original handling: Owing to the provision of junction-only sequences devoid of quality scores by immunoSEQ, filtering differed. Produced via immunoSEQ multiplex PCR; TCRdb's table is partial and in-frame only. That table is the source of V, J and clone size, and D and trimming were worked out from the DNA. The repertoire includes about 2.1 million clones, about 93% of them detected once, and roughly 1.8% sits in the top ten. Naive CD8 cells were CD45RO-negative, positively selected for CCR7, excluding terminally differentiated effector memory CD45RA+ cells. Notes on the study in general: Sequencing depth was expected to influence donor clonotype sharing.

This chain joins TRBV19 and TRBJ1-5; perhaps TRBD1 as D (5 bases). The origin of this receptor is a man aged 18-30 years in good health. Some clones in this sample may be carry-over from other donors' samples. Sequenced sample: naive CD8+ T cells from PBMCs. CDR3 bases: TGTGCCAGTAGTGTAAGGGACAGCAATCAGCCCCAGCATTTT. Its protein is CASSVRDSNQPQHF.